This record concerns one T cell receptor (beta chain) sequence. Its antigen is not known. Produced via immunoSEQ multiplex PCR; TCRdb's table is partial and in-frame only. The data show 40,000 to 55,000 clones, 78% seen once. This specimen belongs to a study of a mutant IDH1 vaccine in newly diagnosed glioma. Overall study context: Antecedent treatment encompassed radiotherapy, temozolomide, or their combination; the majority received both.

Trimming took off 4 bases at V and 7 bases at J, with 13 bases between the two ends. The germline gives CDR1 SQVTM, CDR2 ANQGSEA. CDR3 size: 13 residues. Time point indicated: week 5, during vaccination. Every vaccination contained 300 ug of the mutant IDH1 20-mer peptide and was paired with topical imiquimod. The rearrangement joins TRBV29-1 to TRBJ2-2; weak D call: TRBD2 (6 bases). This TCR derives from a man aged 45-60 years with glioma. Sequences were derived from PBMCs, sampled from a glioma patient whose treatment included an IDH1 peptide vaccine. As DNA, the CDR3 is TGCAGCGTTGTTTGGGGCGGGGTCGGGGAGCTGTTTTTT. Protein product: CSVVWGGVGELFF.